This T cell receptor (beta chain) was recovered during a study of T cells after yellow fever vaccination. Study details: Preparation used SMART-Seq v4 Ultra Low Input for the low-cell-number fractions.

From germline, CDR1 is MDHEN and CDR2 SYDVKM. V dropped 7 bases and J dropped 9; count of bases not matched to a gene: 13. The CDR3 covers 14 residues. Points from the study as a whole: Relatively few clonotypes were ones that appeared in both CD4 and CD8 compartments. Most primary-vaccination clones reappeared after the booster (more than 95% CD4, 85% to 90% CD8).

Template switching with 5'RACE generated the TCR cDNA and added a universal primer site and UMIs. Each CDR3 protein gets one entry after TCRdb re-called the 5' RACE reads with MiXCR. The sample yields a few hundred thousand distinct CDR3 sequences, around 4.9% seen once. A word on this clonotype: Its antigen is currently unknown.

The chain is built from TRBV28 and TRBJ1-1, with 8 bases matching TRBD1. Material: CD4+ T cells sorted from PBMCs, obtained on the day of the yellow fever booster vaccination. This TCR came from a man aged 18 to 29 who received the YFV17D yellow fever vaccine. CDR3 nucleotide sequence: TGTGCCAGCACCGTCGTAGACAGGGGAAGTCAAGCTTTCTTT. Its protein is CASTVVDRGSQAFF.